Detailed here is one T cell receptor beta chain. In germline, CDR1 is SGDLS, CDR2 YYNGEE. V lost 5 bases, J lost 0 bases, and 12 bases lay in between. This CDR3 region has 14 residues. The data were taken from a study of cytomegalovirus exposure and HLA in healthy donors. The protocol was immunoSEQ multiplex PCR, while the TCRdb copy is restricted to in-frame clones and leaves out a portion. The table shows approximately 160,000 clones, with roughly 90% occurring only once. Specimen: PBMCs. This receptor was obtained from a woman younger than 30 in good health and CMV-seropositive. The chain combines TRBV9 with TRBJ2-7; no clear D. This CDR3 reads CASSEQISSYEQYF. The DNA for the CDR3 is TGTGCCAGCAGTGAACAGATTAGCTCCTACGAGCAGTACTTC. Filled out from reference TRBV9 and TRBJ2-7, the complete variable domain reads DSGVTQTPKHLITATGQRVTLRCSPRSGDLSVYWYQQSLDQGLQFLIQYYNGEERAKGNILERFSAQQFPDLHSELNLSSLELGDSALYFCASSEQISSYEQYFGPGTRLTVT.